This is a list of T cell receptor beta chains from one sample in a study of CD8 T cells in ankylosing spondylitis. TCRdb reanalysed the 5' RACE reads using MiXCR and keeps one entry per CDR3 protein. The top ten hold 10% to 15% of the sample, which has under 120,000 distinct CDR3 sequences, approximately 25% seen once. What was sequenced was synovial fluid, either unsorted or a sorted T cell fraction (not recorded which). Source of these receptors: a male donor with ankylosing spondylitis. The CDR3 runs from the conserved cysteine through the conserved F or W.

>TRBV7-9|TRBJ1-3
CASSSGNTIYF
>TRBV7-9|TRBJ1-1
CASSPGEGVNTEAFF
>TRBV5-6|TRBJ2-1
CASSLYGTGDEQFF
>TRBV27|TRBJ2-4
CASSVTPSNGIQYF
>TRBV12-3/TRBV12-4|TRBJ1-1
CASSTGRNTEAFF
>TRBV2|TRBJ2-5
CASSRGQGGGTQYF
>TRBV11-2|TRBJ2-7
CASSLSTGPYEQYF
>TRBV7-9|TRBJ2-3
CASSPSLGTDTQYF
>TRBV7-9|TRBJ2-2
CASSPQGNTGELFF
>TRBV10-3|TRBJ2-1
CAISTSGSILHNEQFF
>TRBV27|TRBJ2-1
CASSYKGAGYNEQFF
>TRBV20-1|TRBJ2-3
CSALIGNTDTQYF
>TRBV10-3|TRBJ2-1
CAISDPGQGSYNEQFF
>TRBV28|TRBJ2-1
CASSSLALNEQFF
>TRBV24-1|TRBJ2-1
CATSDPGQGLDNEQFF
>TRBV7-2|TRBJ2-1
CASSSTSGSWNEQFF
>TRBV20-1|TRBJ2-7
CSAVRARTYEQYF
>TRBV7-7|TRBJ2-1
CASSELQDYNEQFF
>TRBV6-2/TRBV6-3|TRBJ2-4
CASSPPPSGRALGRIQYF
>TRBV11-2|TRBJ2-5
CASSYVGGGGETQYF
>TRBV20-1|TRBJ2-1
CSARVVYEQFF
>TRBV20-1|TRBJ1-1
CATGRTNTEAFF
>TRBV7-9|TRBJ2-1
CASTSEGYEQFF
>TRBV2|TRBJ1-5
CASSANSGNQPQHF
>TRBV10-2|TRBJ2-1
CASKKGTGGGNEQFF
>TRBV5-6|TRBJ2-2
CASSFTSRTGELFF
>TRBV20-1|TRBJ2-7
CSAREGTISYEQYF
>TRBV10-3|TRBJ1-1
CAIGRGTEAFF
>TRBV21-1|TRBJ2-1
CASSKRAYNEQFF
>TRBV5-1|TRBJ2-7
CASTLQPGQGENEQYF
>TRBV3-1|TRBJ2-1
CASSPRGVRDQFF
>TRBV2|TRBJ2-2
CASTRTSGRAGRTGELFF
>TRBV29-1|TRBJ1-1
CSVGGAGNTEAFF
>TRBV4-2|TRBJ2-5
CASSSSFYQETQYF
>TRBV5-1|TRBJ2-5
CASSTLGQGTETQYF
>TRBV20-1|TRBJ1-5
CSAREEGAGPQPQHF
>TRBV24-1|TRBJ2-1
CATSDTSSMNNEQFF
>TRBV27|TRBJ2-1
CASSSYGTSGTNEQFF
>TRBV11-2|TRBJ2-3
CASSFSGGGDTQYF
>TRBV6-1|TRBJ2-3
CASSRGPHTDTQYF
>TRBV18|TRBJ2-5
CASSPRQGILETQYF
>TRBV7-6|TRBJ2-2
CASSPLNTGELFF
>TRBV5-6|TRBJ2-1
CASSTTWPNEQFF
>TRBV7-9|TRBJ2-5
CASSSTLGWGTQYF
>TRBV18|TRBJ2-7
CASSPLAGGPKTQYF